These 17 T cell receptor beta chains share one sample of origin, sequenced in a study of blood T cells in healthy people across ages. The second PCR ran roughly 6 to 11 cycles with a sample-barcoded 5' primer and J-beta primers. One entry per CDR3 protein, called by TCRdb with MiXCR from the 5' RACE reads. The sample lists hundreds of thousands of distinct CDR3 sequences, 24% occurring once. This sample also belongs to another study, concerning T cells of mothers and their children.

Sequencing was carried out using blood. The receptors shown here come from a boy younger than 18 in good health.

The V and J genes are TRBV4-3 and TRBJ2-5, with D perhaps matching TRBD1 or TRBD2 (5 bases each). The CDR3 is 17 residues long. Germline values: CDR1 LGHNA, CDR2 YSLEER. With 0 bases removed from V and 2 bases from J, the gap between germline ends came to 16 bases. CDR3: CASSQEIHRDLQETQYF. The CDR3 coding sequence is TGCGCCAGCAGCCAAGAGATACACCGGGACCTACAAGAGACCCAGTACTTC.

This clonotype showed up just a few times. V gene TRBV7-9 combines with J gene TRBJ2-4, with 8 bases matching TRBD2. CDR1 and CDR2 (germline): SEHNR, FQNEAQ (reference sequence). The CDR3 contains 15 residues. V lost 2 bases and J lost 2; bases outside the gene matches: 2. As DNA, the CDR3 is TGTGCCAGCAGCTTACGGGAGGGCCCCAAAAACATTCAGTACTTC. Translation: CASSLREGPKNIQYF.

The chain has TRBV5-1 and TRBJ1-3; D not certain. The CDR3 covers 13 residues. Germline V CDR1 and CDR2: SGHRS, YFSETQ. V was pared by 3 bases and J by 2 bases, with 6 bases between. CDR3 sequence reads: CASSSPTGNTIYF. In DNA form, the CDR3 reads TGCGCCAGCAGCTCACCAACTGGAAACACCATATATTTT.

The chain couples TRBV2 to TRBJ2-4; TRBD1 matches 9 bases. Germline loops: CDR1 SNHLY, CDR2 FYNNEI. The CDR3 has 15 residues. V gave up 6 bases and J gave up 8 bases; unmatched junction bases: 11. CDR3 residues: CASSPSRGQGHIQYF. CDR3 DNA: TGTGCCAGCAGCCCATCCCGGGGACAGGGACACATTCAGTACTTC. The full variable domain, with the rest looked up from reference TRBV2 and TRBJ2-4, is EPEVTQTPSHQVTQMGQEVILRCVPISNHLYFYWYRQILGQKVEFLVSFYNNEISEKSEIFDDQFSVERPDGSNFTLKIRSTKLEDSAMYFCASSPSRGQGHIQYFGAGTRLSVL.

The rearrangement links TRBV12-5 to TRBJ2-1; D is uncertain. Germline loops: CDR1 LGHNT, CDR2 FRNRAP. The CDR3 contains 13 residues. Trimming stripped 2 bases from V and 4 bases from J, with 6 bases between. The CDR3 protein is CASGLLGYNEQFF. The CDR3 DNA reads as TGTGCTAGTGGTTTGCTAGGATACAATGAGCAGTTCTTC.

The rearrangement uses TRBV28 and TRBJ2-5, with D perhaps TRBD2 (5 bases). CDR1 and CDR2 (germline): MDHEN, SYDVKM. Trimming shortened V by 3 bases and J by 6 bases, and 20 bases separated the two germline ends. This CDR3 comprises 16 residues. The chain's CDR3 is CASSFSLAPGGKTQYF. For the CDR3, the DNA is TGTGCCAGCAGTTTCTCCTTGGCCCCAGGAGGAAAGACCCAGTACTTC.

The chain is built from TRBV3-1 and TRBJ2-5; 9 bases fit TRBD2. Germline CDR1 is LGHDT and CDR2 is YNNKEL (reference sequence). This CDR3 has 14 residues. After removal of 1 base from V and 11 bases from J, the junction contained 8 bases not matched to a gene. The DNA of the CDR3 is TGTGCCAGCAGCCAAGTTGGAGCGGGAGGTGAGCAGTACTTC. Its translation: CASSQVGAGGEQYF.

The rearrangement uses TRBV7-9 and TRBJ2-5; D remains ambiguous. Germline CDR1 is SEHNR and CDR2 is FQNEAQ (reference sequence). Trimming pared 5 bases from V and 1 base from J, leaving 8 bases between. The CDR3 totals 13 residues. CDR3 DNA sequence: TGTGCCAGCAGCGGTGACCTCCAAGAGACCCAGTACTTC. Translated: CASSGDLQETQYF.

The sample holds a few counts of this clonotype. The gene calls are TRBV29-1 and TRBJ1-1; 7 bases agree with TRBD1. Trimming cost V 6 bases and J 5 bases; bases outside gene matches: 6. Germline-derived CDR1 and CDR2 are SQVTM and ANQGSEA. The CDR3 runs to 12 residues. The CDR3 DNA follows: TGCAGCGTCCACAGGGGCGCGACTGAAGCTTTCTTT. Residues: CSVHRGATEAFF.

This sequence joins TRBV6-2 or TRBV6-3 and TRBJ2-5; possible D gene TRBD2, 5 bases. Trimming shortened V by 8 bases and J by 1 base, and 14 bases separated the two germline ends. Germline CDR1 and CDR2: MNHEY and SVGEGT. The CDR3 runs to 14 residues. CDR3 coding DNA: TGTGCCAGCCGTCGAGGGCAGATCCAAGAGACCCAGTACTTC. It codes for CASRRGQIQETQYF.

This clonotype appeared many times. The chain has TRBV28 and TRBJ2-2, with 8 nucleotides matching TRBD1. The germline V gene has CDR1 MDHEN and CDR2 SYDVKM. V gave up 1 base and J gave up 3 bases; unmatched junction bases: 4. The CDR3 totals 16 residues. CDR3 DNA sequence: TGTGCCAGCAGTTTATATGGACAGGGATACACCGGGGAGCTGTTTTTT. Protein sequence: CASSLYGQGYTGELFF.

This clonotype showed up many times. This chain links TRBV5-1 with TRBJ1-3; no definite D call. Between the trimmed V and J ends, which lost 2 bases and 0 bases, there was a span of 9 bases. This CDR3 comprises 15 residues. Germline CDR1 SGHRS, CDR2 YFSETQ. The CDR3 spells CASSLEVNSGNTIYF. DNA for the CDR3: TGCGCCAGCAGCTTAGAGGTCAACTCTGGAAACACCATATATTTT. Full variable domain (missing parts from reference TRBV5-1 and TRBJ1-3): KAGVTQTPRYLIKTRGQQVTLSCSPISGHRSVSWYQQTPGQGLQFLFEYFSETQRNKGNFPGRFSGRQFSNSRSEMNVSTLELGDSALYLCASSLEVNSGNTIYFGEGSWLTVV.

Ten or more counts support this clonotype. The chain couples TRBV7-2 to TRBJ2-3; D is ambiguous. CDR1 is SGHTA, CDR2 FQGNSA, per germline. The CDR3 totals 13 residues. Trimming cost V 0 bases and J 2 bases, with 3 bases left between them. CDR3 nucleotides: TGTGCCAGCAGCTTAGCGTTCACAGATACGCAGTATTTT. It yields the protein CASSLAFTDTQYF.

V gene TRBV7-3 combines with J gene TRBJ1-6; the D gene is possibly TRBD1 (5 bases). The CDR3 contains 11 residues. Germline V gives CDR1 SGHTA, CDR2 FQGTGA. The CDR3 nucleotides read TGTGGAGACAGCGCGAATTCACCCCTCCACTTT. Its protein product is CGDSANSPLHF.

V is TRBV5-6 and J is TRBJ2-5; D assignment may be TRBD1 or TRBD2 (5 bases each). Germline CDR1 reads SGHDT; CDR2 reads YYEEEE. This CDR3 contains 14 residues. V was clipped by 4 bases and J by 3 bases, with 13 bases between them. CDR3 loop: CASSRGLDEETQYF. CDR3 nucleotides: TGTGCCAGCAGCCGGGGCCTTGATGAAGAGACCCAGTACTTC.

Only a few counts were recorded for this clonotype. The chain is built from TRBV9 and TRBJ1-6; no firm D call. The germline V gene has CDR1 SGDLS and CDR2 YYNGEE. The CDR3 totals 15 residues. Trimming pared 3 bases from V and 7 bases from J, leaving 14 bases between. In nucleotides, the CDR3 is TGTGCCAGCAGCGATGTGGGCAGGAGGAATTCACCCCTCCACTTT. It encodes CASSDVGRRNSPLHF.

There are a few counts of this clonotype. The chain has TRBV28 and TRBJ1-5; maybe TRBD1 (5 bases). The V gene lost 3 bases and the J gene lost 9 bases, with 12 bases spanning the gap. The CDR3 length is 13 residues. In germline, CDR1 is MDHEN, CDR2 SYDVKM. The CDR3 DNA follows: TGTGCCAGCAGTTTTGGGGCGGATCGGCCCCAGCATTTT. This encodes CASSFGADRPQHF.